A single sample is the source of the 21 T cell receptor beta chains below, sequenced in a study of shared clonotypes between healthy human individuals. Here immunoSEQ multiplex PCR was the method, and the copy in TCRdb shows in-frame clones only, minus some. The table has around 480,000 clones, 75% to 80% seen once. What was sequenced was PBMCs. These receptors all stem from a woman between 35 and 50 years old in good health. Some clones in this sample may be carry-over from other donors' samples.

The CDR3 region is CASSQVVHRGYYEQYF. In DNA form, the CDR3 reads TGCGCCAGCAGCCAAGTTGTCCACAGGGGCTACTACGAGCAGTACTTC. The rearrangement links TRBV4-1 to TRBJ2-7, with 7 bases lining up with TRBD1. The ends lost 1 base at V and 3 bases at J; junction bases unmatched: 9. Germline loops: CDR1 MGHRA, CDR2 YSYEKL. There are 16 residues in the CDR3.

The chain uses TRBV18 and TRBJ2-3, with a possible D match to TRBD2 (5 bases). The V gene lost 3 bases and the J gene lost 0 bases, with 10 bases spanning the gap. This CDR3 is 15 amino acids long. Per the germline V gene, CDR1 is KGHSH and CDR2 is LQKENI. Here the CDR3 DNA reads TGTGCCAGCTCACCGCTAGCAGCTAGCACAGATACGCAGTATTTT. Its translation is CASSPLAASTDTQYF.

The chain employs TRBV7-2 and TRBJ2-7; D possibly matches TRBD1 or TRBD2 (6 bases each). CDR3 size: 16 residues. V was trimmed by 5 bases and J by 0 bases, leaving 17 bases between them. CDR1 and CDR2 (germline): SGHTA, FQGNSA. CDR3 nucleotide sequence: TGTGCCAGCAGCCCGACGGGGGCGAGCGGCTCCTACGAGCAGTACTTC. As protein: CASSPTGASGSYEQYF.

The rearrangement links TRBV5-1 to TRBJ2-2; 7 bases match TRBD1. The CDR3 is 18 residues long. Germline V gene sequence: CDR1 SGHRS, CDR2 YFSETQ. V shed 6 bases, J shed 0 bases, and the junction held 14 bases outside the gene matches. The CDR3 coding sequence is TGCGCCAGCAAGAACCCTTTCGGGACAGACTCGAACACCGGGGAGCTGTTTTTT. It specifies CASKNPFGTDSNTGELFF.

The chain is built from TRBV28 and TRBJ1-1; D gene unclear. Germline V lookup: CDR1 MDHEN, CDR2 SYDVKM. The germline V and J ends were trimmed by 4 bases and 0 bases, with 6 bases remaining between them. This CDR3 contains 13 residues. This CDR3 is CASSSPLNTEAFF. The CDR3 bases are TGTGCCAGCAGTTCGCCCTTGAACACTGAAGCTTTCTTT.

The chain links TRBV2 to TRBJ1-2; 8 bases fit TRBD1. The ends lost 6 bases at V and 4 bases at J; junction bases unmatched: 7. Germline V gene sequence: CDR1 SNHLY, CDR2 FYNNEI. This CDR3 comprises 14 residues. CDR3 in amino acids: CASSSDRGGYGYTF. The DNA for the CDR3 is TGTGCCAGCAGCTCCGACAGGGGTGGCTATGGCTACACCTTC.

V and J are TRBV29-1 and TRBJ2-5; D assignment may be TRBD1 or TRBD2 (5 bases each). The J call may be wrong; the DNA end is better matched by TRBJ2-7. Germline CDR1 and CDR2: SQVTM and ANQGSEA. The CDR3 is made up of 12 amino acids. The CDR3 here is CSVVGTTYEQYF. CDR3 bases: TGCAGCGTTGTAGGGACGACCTACGAGCAGTACTTC.

In its sample, this clone was seen a few times. The gene calls are TRBV6-5 and TRBJ1-4; D is undetermined. V was shortened by 0 bases and J by 7 bases, with 12 bases between the two germline ends. CDR3 size: 15 residues. Germline V gene sequence: CDR1 MNHEY, CDR2 SVGAGI. CDR3 DNA: TGTGCCAGCAGTTACTCTTGGCAGGACCTTGAAAAACTGTTTTTT. Translated, it gives CASSYSWQDLEKLFF.

The CDR3 loop reads CASWGRVETEAFF. CDR3 sequence (DNA): TGTGCCAGCTGGGGCAGGGTAGAGACTGAAGCTTTCTTT. The chain is built from TRBV6-5 and TRBJ1-1; D possibly corresponds to TRBD1 (5 bases). The CDR3 is 13 residues long. The germline V and J ends were trimmed by 8 bases and 5 bases, with 15 bases remaining between them. Germline values: CDR1 MNHEY, CDR2 SVGAGI.

In its sample, this clone was seen once. The gene calls are TRBV19 and TRBJ2-5; 16 bases map to TRBD2. J lost 4 bases, V lost 5 bases, and 4 bases had no gene match. Germline CDR1 and CDR2: LNHDA and SQIVND (reference sequence). This CDR3 comprises 16 residues. The CDR3 DNA reads as TGTGCCAGTAGTTGGGGGACTAGCGGGAGGGCAGAGACCCAGTACTTC. Amino acid sequence: CASSWGTSGRAETQYF.

CDR3 amino acids: CASSSSTGTGTTEAFF. The CDR3 coding sequence is TGTGCCAGCAGTTCATCCACCGGGACAGGGACTACTGAAGCTTTCTTT. The chain combines TRBV6-5 with TRBJ1-1; the match to TRBD1 covers 9 bases. This CDR3 is built from 16 residues. The germline gives CDR1 MNHEY, CDR2 SVGAGI. V lost 4 bases and J lost 5; bases outside the gene matches: 11.

The chain uses TRBV28 and TRBJ2-5; 9 positions agree with TRBD1. The end of the DNA is better explained by TRBJ2-7, so the J call may be wrong. Looked up from germline, CDR1 is MDHEN and CDR2 is SYDVKM. CDR3 length: 17 amino acids. CDR3 coding DNA: TGTGCCAGCAGTCCGACCTACATCGGACAGGGGCAGTACGAGCAGTACTTC. Its translation is CASSPTYIGQGQYEQYF.

This chain joins TRBV4-3 and TRBJ1-5, with a possible D match to TRBD1 (5 bases). The V gene lost 0 bases and the J gene lost 5 bases, with 11 bases spanning the gap. From germline, CDR1 is LGHNA and CDR2 YSLEER. The CDR3 has 15 residues. The DNA of the CDR3 is TGCGCCAGCAGCCAAGATTCGGTAGGGGATCAGCCCCAGCATTTT. Protein product: CASSQDSVGDQPQHF.

The V gene is TRBV19, the J gene TRBJ2-7; 10 positions match TRBD2. The J segment lost 3 bases and the V segment lost 6 bases, leaving 8 bases of the junction unmatched. CDR1 is LNHDA and CDR2 is SQIVND in the germline V gene (reference sequence). The CDR3 contains 15 residues. CDR3 nucleotide sequence: TGTGCCAGTAGAGCAGCCGGGACTAGCGACTACGAGCAGTACTTC. It is translated as CASRAAGTSDYEQYF. Together with reference TRBV19 and TRBJ2-7, the CDR3 gives the full variable domain: DGGITQSPKYLFRKEGQNVTLSCEQNLNHDAMYWYRQDPGQGLRLIYYSQIVNDFQKGDIAEGYSVSREKKESFPLTVTSAQKNPTAFYLCASRAAGTSDYEQYFGPGTRLTVT.

This clone was seen more than once but under ten times. The V gene is TRBV28, the J gene TRBJ2-3; TRBD2 agrees at 7 bases. This CDR3 comprises 12 residues. CDR1 and CDR2 (germline): MDHEN, SYDVKM. The ends lost 3 bases at V and 9 bases at J; junction bases unmatched: 3. CDR3 DNA: TGTGCCAGCAGTTTGCCGGGGGGAACGCAGTATTTT. The encoded protein is CASSLPGGTQYF.

Note on this clone: Other DNA variants within this sample encode the same CDR3. The V call is TRBV6-5, the J call TRBJ2-2; TRBD2 agrees at 11 bases. The CDR3 consists of 14 residues. Germline-derived CDR1 and CDR2 are MNHEY and SVGAGI. With V trimmed by 6 bases and J by 5 bases, 2 bases remained unmatched. For the CDR3, the DNA is TGTGCCAGCAGCTTAGCGGGAGGGACCGGGGAGCTGTTTTTT. It specifies CASSLAGGTGELFF.

In this sample, this clone turned up once. The V and J genes are TRBV5-6 and TRBJ2-5, with 9 bases fitting TRBD1. The germline gives CDR1 SGHDT, CDR2 YYEEEE. CDR3 length equals 15 residues. V shed 4 bases and J 4 bases; nucleotides not matched to a gene: 8. The CDR3 region has the DNA TGTGCCAGCAGCGCGGGTCCGGGACAGGGAGAGACCCAGTACTTC. Translation gives CASSAGPGQGETQYF.

J is TRBJ2-7 and V is TRBV21-1; the tabulated D call, TRBD2, remains unverified against the DNA. TRBV21-1 is listed as a pseudogene. The CDR3 contains 19 residues. The DNA of the CDR3 is TGTGCCAGCAGCAGGGGCGCTAGAGCGGGAGGGCCTCGGCGGTACGAGCAGTACTTC. Translating gives CASSRGARAGGPRRYEQYF.

The rearrangement links TRBV7-3 to TRBJ2-7, with D perhaps matching TRBD1 or TRBD2 (5 bases each). Germline V CDR1 and CDR2: SGHTA, FQGTGA. This CDR3 comprises 14 residues. With 5 bases removed from V and 2 bases from J, the gap between germline ends came to 13 bases. CDR3 region: CASSPGAKTYEQYF. The CDR3 nucleotides read TGTGCCAGCAGCCCCGGGGCGAAAACCTACGAGCAGTACTTC.

The rearrangement joins TRBV29-1 to TRBJ2-1; D is uncertain. Looked up from germline, CDR1 is SQVTM and CDR2 is ANQGSEA. This CDR3 has 11 residues. Trimming pared 7 bases from V and 7 bases from J, leaving 11 bases between. The CDR3 loop is CSASPGNEQFF. DNA of the CDR3: TGCAGCGCCTCTCCTGGGAATGAGCAGTTCTTC.

This clone was picked up a small number of times. The CDR3, as DNA: TGTGCCACCAGCGTGGGACCGGACTACGAGCAGTACTTC. This encodes CATSVGPDYEQYF. This chain connects TRBV15 to TRBJ2-7; D is possibly TRBD1 or TRBD2 (5 bases each). The V and J ends lost 5 bases and 3 bases respectively, with 11 bases between them. The germline V gene has CDR1 LNHNV and CDR2 YYDKDF (reference sequence). The CDR3 contains 13 residues.